This T cell receptor beta chain appears in the sequencing data of a study of T cell responses to AZD1222 COVID-19 vaccine. General study results and limits: Dominant at 160-218 and 743-854, vaccine-associated CD4 TCRs also spanned spike.

Germline V gene lookup returns CDR1 SGDLS and CDR2 YYNGEE. The CDR3 is 15 amino acids. Losses at the gene ends were 2 bases for V and 6 bases for J; bases not matched to a gene: 9. As to this clone: Its specificity is not known.

Data came from immunoSEQ multiplex PCR; TCRdb stores just in-frame clones and leaves some out. This table holds under 200,000 clones, around 86% found once. This specimen consisted of peripheral blood, obtained on day 0 of MenACWY control vaccination. This chain links TRBV9 with TRBJ2-7; TRBD2 agrees at 9 bases. The sequence came from an adult in good health. CDR3 loop: CASSVHGSGSSEQYF. The CDR3 nucleotides read TGTGCCAGCAGCGTCCATGGTAGCGGGAGTTCCGAGCAGTACTTC.